This T cell receptor (beta chain) is drawn from a study of blood T cell repertoires in COVID-19. About the research overall: COVID-19 samples, acute and convalescent, were from the United States, Italy and Spain. In each case, the material was cDNA or gDNA derived from T cells, B-cell-depleted T cells, or PBMCs.

This CDR3 region has 14 residues. Deletions cut 3 bases from V and 2 bases from J, with 12 bases between. CDR1 is DFQATT, CDR2 SNEGSKA, per germline (reference sequence). As handled by the study authors: Counts of nucleated cells, estimated from reference gene primer amplification, were obtained. Profiling relied on immunoSEQ multiplex PCR, and the TCRdb table lists in-frame clones only, not all of them. That table supplies the V and J calls and clone size; D and trimming were determined from the DNA. The repertoire holds about 440,000 clones, with around nine tenths as singletons. The sequenced sample consisted of peripheral blood. The gene calls are TRBV20-1 and TRBJ2-3; D is perhaps TRBD2 (6 bases). The origin of this receptor is a woman aged 30 to 39 with acute or convalescent COVID-19. CDR3 DNA sequence: TGCAGTGCTAGTTGGGCGGGGCTCACAGATACGCAGTATTTT. This gives the protein CSASWAGLTDTQYF.